This is a list of T cell receptor beta chains from one sample in a study of identical twins. TCRdb redid the calling of the 5' RACE reads with MiXCR, one entry per CDR3 protein. The sample lists 300,000 to 400,000 distinct CDR3 sequences, 12% occurring once. The same data also went into a second study, on yellow fever vaccine responses in identical twins.

What was sequenced was CD8+ T cells sorted from blood. All receptors derive from a woman younger than 35 in good health. Both conserved end residues are part of each CDR3. Each record gives: clone size, V gene, J gene, D gene, CDR3 DNA, CDR3 protein. D genes are given only for firm matches. Part of the rows lack a size; the others show once, few, many or a class for expanded clones.

NA	TRBV27	TRBJ1-1	TRBD1	TGTGCCAGCAGCCTTAACAGGGGACACACTGAAGCTTTCTTT	CASSLNRGHTEAFF
NA	TRBV7-7	TRBJ2-3	NA	TGTGCCAGCAGCTTAGAACCGTTCGGTTCCACAGATACGCAGTATTTT	CASSLEPFGSTDTQYF
many	TRBV4-2	TRBJ2-3	NA	TGTGCCAGCAGCCCCAGGGGACGCCGAGATACGCAGTATTTT	CASSPRGRRDTQYF
few	TRBV14	TRBJ2-2	NA	TGTGCCAGCAGCAAGGGGAGTTTGACCGGGGAGCTGTTTTTT	CASSKGSLTGELFF
many	TRBV29-1	TRBJ1-1	TRBD1	TGCAGCGTCCCCGGGACAGGGTTCACTGAAGCTTTCTTT	CSVPGTGFTEAFF
few	TRBV27	TRBJ2-3	NA	TGTGCCAGCCTCCCGAGGGGGGGCAAGGGCACAGATACGCAGTATTTT	CASLPRGGKGTDTQYF
few	TRBV28	TRBJ1-2	NA	TGTGCCAGCAGTTTATTGCAGGGAGGGAACTATGGCTACACCTTC	CASSLLQGGNYGYTF
many	TRBV3-1	TRBJ2-7	NA	TGTGCCAGCAGCCAGGCAGGGCCCACCTACGAGCAGTACTTC	CASSQAGPTYEQYF
many	TRBV12-3/TRBV12-4	TRBJ2-1	TRBD2	TGTGCCAGCACAACTAGCGGGGCCTACAATGAGCAGTTCTTC	CASTTSGAYNEQFF
NA	TRBV4-1	TRBJ2-5	TRBD2	TGCGCCAGCAGCCATAGCGGGGGGGGACAAGAGACCCAGTACTTC	CASSHSGGGQETQYF
few	TRBV12-3/TRBV12-4	TRBJ2-1	NA	TGTGCCAGCAGTTTGTCGTGGTTTGAGCAGTTCTTC	CASSLSWFEQFF
few	TRBV6-4	TRBJ2-2	NA	TGTGCCAGCAGTGACGTGGGCACCGGGGAGCTGTTTTTT	CASSDVGTGELFF
NA	TRBV10-2	TRBJ1-1	NA	TGCGCCAGCAGTGAATTTCGGAGGGTTGCTTACTTT	CASSEFRRVAYF
many	TRBV15	TRBJ1-1	NA	TGTGCCACCAGCAGCGCCGTAGCGAATGAAGCTTTCTTT	CATSSAVANEAFF
few	TRBV11-2	TRBJ2-1	TRBD2	TGTGCCAGCAGCCCCCCGGGACTAGCGGGTCTAGATGAGCAGTTCTTC	CASSPPGLAGLDEQFF
NA	TRBV6-6	TRBJ2-3	NA	TGTGCCAGCAGTTACTGGGACACAGATACGCAGTATTTT	CASSYWDTDTQYF
few	TRBV2	TRBJ1-2	NA	TGTGCCAGCAGTGAAGCGCGACGGGGGCGCGAGGACTATGGCTACACCTTC	CASSEARRGREDYGYTF
few	TRBV20-1	TRBJ2-3	NA	TGCAGTGCTAGTGAATTATCAAAGAGCACAGATACGCAGTATTTT	CSASELSKSTDTQYF
few	TRBV20-1	TRBJ1-4	NA	TGCAGTGCTAGAGAAAACGAAAAACTGTTTTTT	CSARENEKLFF
few	TRBV20-1	TRBJ2-1	NA	TGCAGTGCTAGATATCTACCCCTCAGGAACCCCTACAATGAGCAGTTCTTC	CSARYLPLRNPYNEQFF
few	TRBV28	TRBJ1-5	TRBD1	TGTGCCAGCACCGCAGGGGGCTGGCAGCCCCAGCATTTT	CASTAGGWQPQHF
NA	TRBV5-1	TRBJ2-7	TRBD2	TGCGCCAGCAGCTTGGGTAGCGGGCCTTACGAGCAGTACTTC	CASSLGSGPYEQYF
NA	TRBV6-1	TRBJ2-3	TRBD2	TGTGCCAGCAGCCCAAGGGCGGGGGGTACAGATACGCAGTATTTT	CASSPRAGGTDTQYF
few	TRBV11-2	TRBJ2-2	NA	TGTGCCAGCAGCCCGAGGGTTAGCGTACCGAACACCGGGGAGCTGTTTTTT	CASSPRVSVPNTGELFF
few	TRBV7-6	TRBJ2-3	NA	TGTGCCAGCAGCTTAGTAGGGTATCGGACAGATACGCAGTATTTT	CASSLVGYRTDTQYF
few	TRBV7-8	TRBJ2-3	NA	TGTGCCAGCAGCTTATTTGTTGCTGATACGCAGTATTTT	CASSLFVADTQYF
NA	TRBV5-6	TRBJ2-1	NA	TGTGCCAGCAGCTTGGGAAGAGGGCTTGAGCAGTTCTTC	CASSLGRGLEQFF
NA	TRBV28	TRBJ2-1	TRBD1	TGTGCCAGCAGTTGGACAGGCTATGAGCAGTTCTTC	CASSWTGYEQFF
NA	TRBV13	TRBJ2-7	TRBD1	TGTGCCAGCAGCATCGGGGCAGGGGGCTACGAGCAGTACTTC	CASSIGAGGYEQYF
NA	TRBV29-1	TRBJ2-7	NA	TGCAGCGTTAGAGCACCAAGCTCCTACGAGCAGTACTTC	CSVRAPSSYEQYF
NA	TRBV5-6	TRBJ1-1	NA	TGTGCCAGCAGCTTGCAGGGGAGCACTGAAGCTTTCTTT	CASSLQGSTEAFF
many	TRBV11-2	TRBJ2-7	TRBD1	TGTGCCAGCAGCTTAGATCGGGACAGGGGTTACGAGCAGTACTTC	CASSLDRDRGYEQYF
NA	TRBV3-1	TRBJ2-7	TRBD2	TGTGCCAGCAGCCAAACTAGCGGAGCGGGTCGGGCCAACGAGCAGTACTTC	CASSQTSGAGRANEQYF
few	TRBV27	TRBJ1-5	NA	TGTGCCAGCAGTTCAAATCCAGGGGGCAATCAGCCCCAGCATTTT	CASSSNPGGNQPQHF
few	TRBV12-3/TRBV12-4	TRBJ2-4	NA	TGTGCCAGCAGCCCGGAGTTGGACATTCAGTACTTC	CASSPELDIQYF
NA	TRBV29-1	TRBJ1-2	NA	TGCAGCGCCCCGGACCGTGATAACTATGGCTACACCTTC	CSAPDRDNYGYTF
many	TRBV28	TRBJ2-1	NA	TGTGCCAGCAGTTTAGTAAGGGAGGAGCAGTTCTTC	CASSLVREEQFF
NA	TRBV7-9	TRBJ2-2	NA	TGTGCCAGCAGCAGCCAGGGTGTCGGGGAGCTGTTTTTT	CASSSQGVGELFF
many	TRBV27	TRBJ2-1	TRBD2	TGTGCCAGCAGTCAACGGACTAGGAATGAGCAGTTCTTC	CASSQRTRNEQFF
many	TRBV6-1	TRBJ2-3	NA	TGTGCCAGCAGTGAATACCAGGGGGAGGTAGATACGCAGTATTTT	CASSEYQGEVDTQYF
NA	TRBV18	TRBJ2-1	NA	TGTGCCAGCTCAACGCTATCGACCGGGCGGACCTACAATGAGCAGTTCTTC	CASSTLSTGRTYNEQFF
NA	TRBV28	TRBJ2-1	NA	TGTGCCAGCGCCCAAGGTGGAGGATACAATGAGCAGTTCTTC	CASAQGGGYNEQFF
few	TRBV6-4	TRBJ2-1	NA	TGTGCCAGCAGTGAAGGCGTGGCGGGGCAATACAATGAGCAGTTCTTC	CASSEGVAGQYNEQFF
NA	TRBV4-1	TRBJ1-1	NA	TGCGCCAGCAGCCAAGGGCCCACAGTGCCTGAAGCTTTCTTT	CASSQGPTVPEAFF
few	TRBV27	TRBJ1-5	NA	TGTGCCAGCAGTTTATTAGGGGATAGTGAGCCCCAGCATTTT	CASSLLGDSEPQHF
few	TRBV20-1	TRBJ1-5	TRBD1	TGCAGTGTAAGCAGGGGGCGGGAGAGTCAGCCCCAGCATTTT	CSVSRGRESQPQHF
NA	TRBV2	TRBJ2-7	NA	TGTGCCAGCAGTGGGCGATACTCCTACGAGCAGTACTTC	CASSGRYSYEQYF
many	TRBV4-1	TRBJ2-7	TRBD1	TGCGCCAGCAGCCAGGGCAGTGGACAGGGGAACGAGCAGTACTTC	CASSQGSGQGNEQYF
few	TRBV15	TRBJ2-5	NA	TGTGCCACCAGCAGAGAATTAAGCGGTTATCAAGAGACCCAGTACTTC	CATSRELSGYQETQYF
few	TRBV27	TRBJ2-3	NA	TGTGCCAGCAGTTTATCCCGCACAGATACGCAGTATTTT	CASSLSRTDTQYF
NA	TRBV29-1	TRBJ2-6	NA	TGCAGCGTTGGGGTAGGGACTGGGGCCAACGTCCTGACTTTC	CSVGVGTGANVLTF
few	TRBV27	TRBJ2-3	TRBD2	TGTGCCAGCAGTCCCCGTCGACTAGCGGGAGAGACTACGCAGTATTTT	CASSPRRLAGETTQYF
NA	TRBV4-2	TRBJ2-5	TRBD2	TGTGCCAGCAGCCTCGGGACTAGCGGGGGAGAGACCCAGTACTTC	CASSLGTSGGETQYF
few	TRBV7-8	TRBJ2-7	TRBD1	TGTGCCAGCAGCCCAGACAGGGGCAACTACGAGCAGTACTTC	CASSPDRGNYEQYF
NA	TRBV20-1	TRBJ2-1	TRBD2	TGCAGTGCTAGAGAACGCGGGAGGTACAATGAGCAGTTCTTC	CSARERGRYNEQFF
many	TRBV12-5	TRBJ2-7	NA	TGTGCTAGTGGATCAGCGTTCGAGCAGTACTTC	CASGSAFEQYF